Each of the 20 T cell receptor beta chains below was sequenced from the same sample in a study of PD-1 blockade in classical Hodgkin lymphoma. The protocol was immunoSEQ multiplex PCR, while the TCRdb copy is restricted to in-frame clones and leaves out a portion. The sample records 20,000 to 30,000 clones, around 80% being singletons. All the patients suffered relapse after autologous stem cell transplantation, and brentuximab vedotin exposure differed. The sample was peripheral blood mononuclear cells (PBMCs), taken before the second cycle of nivolumab. The receptors were gathered from a human donor with classical Hodgkin lymphoma.

The rearrangement joins TRBV2 to TRBJ1-4, with TRBD1 matching over 8 bases. The CDR3 totals 16 residues. Germline V CDR1 and CDR2: SNHLY, FYNNEI. Trimming took 6 bases from V and 4 from J; bases not matched to a gene: 10. The CDR3 DNA follows: TGTGCCAGCAGCAGGGGGCCGAGTCCCAATAATGAAAAACTGTTTTTT. Translated: CASSRGPSPNNEKLFF.

The rearrangement joins TRBV4-3 to TRBJ2-1; TRBD2 aligns across 9 bases. Germline CDR1 and CDR2: LGHNA and YSLEER. The junction had 8 bases not matched to a gene; V was cut back by 1 base and J by 10 bases. The CDR3 extends over 15 amino acids. This CDR3 reads CASSQGLAAGGEQFF. Here the CDR3 DNA reads TGCGCCAGCAGCCAAGGACTAGCGGCCGGGGGCGAGCAGTTCTTC.

The rearrangement joins TRBV14 to TRBJ2-3; 10 bases are a match to TRBD1. The V and J ends lost 3 bases and 1 base, in that order; junction bases with no gene match: 4. Germline V gives CDR1 SGHDN, CDR2 FVKESK. This CDR3 is built from 16 residues. The CDR3 DNA follows: TGTGCCAGCAGCCATTGGACAGGGGGAGGCACAGATACGCAGTATTTT. Translation: CASSHWTGGGTDTQYF.

This rearrangement joins TRBV28 to TRBJ1-1; 8 positions match TRBD1. The V and J ends lost 4 bases and 6 bases, in that order; junction bases with no gene match: 10. Per germline, CDR1 MDHEN and CDR2 SYDVKM. CDR3 length: 15 amino acids. The CDR3 bases are TGTGCCAGCAGTTCGGACGAGGACAGGGCGGCTGAAGCTTTCTTT. Translating it yields CASSSDEDRAAEAFF.

In nucleotides, the CDR3 is TGTGCCTGGAGTGTACATAGGGGGCAGCCTGAAGCTTTCTTT. It codes for CAWSVHRGQPEAFF. The rearrangement uses TRBV30 and TRBJ1-1, with 7 positions matching TRBD1. V trimming: 0 bases; J trimming: 6 bases; junction bases outside the gene matches: 7. Germline lookup yields CDR1 GTSNPN and CDR2 SVGIG (reference sequence). The CDR3 spans 14 residues.

This sequence joins TRBV28 and TRBJ2-7; 12 positions agree with TRBD2. V dropped 8 bases and J dropped 5; count of bases not matched to a gene: 7. CDR1 and CDR2 (germline): MDHEN, SYDVKM. CDR3 length: 14 amino acids. The CDR3 protein is CASSVTSGGNEQYF. The CDR3 DNA is TGTGCCAGCTCTGTAACTAGCGGGGGGAACGAGCAGTACTTC.

The rearrangement uses TRBV13 and TRBJ2-7; TRBD1 or TRBD2 may be the D gene (6 bases each). Looked up from germline, CDR1 is PRHDT and CDR2 is FYEKMQ (reference sequence). V lost 4 bases to trimming and J lost 1 base, with 11 bases between them. This CDR3 contains 14 residues. DNA of the CDR3: TGTGCCAGCAGCTCTCGGGGGCTTTCCTACGAGCAGTACTTC. Protein product: CASSSRGLSYEQYF.

The rearrangement joins TRBV14 to TRBJ2-3; no definite D call. There are 16 residues in the CDR3. Germline loops: CDR1 SGHDN, CDR2 FVKESK. The ends were cut back, 1 base at V and 2 bases at J, with 13 bases in the middle. The CDR3 nucleotides read TGTGCCAGCAGCCAAGCAGGCAATCGCCTCACAGATACGCAGTATTTT. This sequence encodes CASSQAGNRLTDTQYF.

The rearrangement links TRBV19 to TRBJ1-6; 7 bases map to TRBD1. The germline V gene encodes CDR1 LNHDA and CDR2 SQIVND (reference sequence). V lost 6 bases and J lost 5; bases outside the gene matches: 4. The CDR3 extends over 14 amino acids. The CDR3 here is CASRTGTDNSPLHF. The CDR3 DNA reads as TGTGCCAGTAGGACCGGGACAGATAATTCACCCCTCCACTTT.

This chain joins TRBV2 and TRBJ1-2, with D possibly matching TRBD1 (5 bases). The germline gives CDR1 SNHLY, CDR2 FYNNEI. The ends were cut back, 0 bases at V and 7 bases at J, with 15 bases in the middle. There are 15 residues in the CDR3. The DNA for the CDR3 is TGTGCCAGCAGTGAAGCCCTGCCAAGGGGTAGTGGCTACACCTTC. The encoded protein is CASSEALPRGSGYTF. Full variable domain (remainder filled in from reference TRBV2 and TRBJ1-2): EPEVTQTPSHQVTQMGQEVILRCVPISNHLYFYWYRQILGQKVEFLVSFYNNEISEKSEIFDDQFSVERPDGSNFTLKIRSTKLEDSAMYFCASSEALPRGSGYTFGSGTRLTVV.

CDR3 in DNA: TGTGCCAGTTGGGGGGGCAGCTCCTATAATTCACCCCTCCACTTT. It specifies CASWGGSSYNSPLHF. V gene TRBV28 combines with J gene TRBJ1-6; the D gene is possibly TRBD1 (6 bases). The CDR3 runs 15 residues. Per the germline V gene, CDR1 is MDHEN and CDR2 is SYDVKM. The V end was cut by 9 bases, the J end by 0 bases, with 12 bases between. Combining the CDR3 with reference TRBV28 and TRBJ1-6 gives the whole variable domain DVKVTQSSRYLVKRTGEKVFLECVQDMDHENMFWYRQDPGLGLRLIYFSYDVKMKEKGDIPEGYSVSREKKERFSLILESASTNQTSMYLCASWGGSSYNSPLHFGNGTRLTVT.

The rearrangement joins TRBV19 to TRBJ1-5; D not certain. Germline CDR1 reads LNHDA; CDR2 reads SQIVND (reference sequence). With 3 bases removed from V and 5 bases from J, the gap between germline ends came to 11 bases. This CDR3 contains 14 residues. CDR3 in amino acids: CASSMMGPYQPQHF. CDR3 DNA sequence: TGTGCCAGTAGTATGATGGGCCCCTATCAGCCCCAGCATTTT.

This sequence joins TRBV4-1 and TRBJ2-7; the D gene is possibly TRBD1 (6 bases). Germline CDR1 reads MGHRA; CDR2 reads YSYEKL. The CDR3 is 13 residues long. The V gene lost 1 base and the J gene lost 3 bases, with 7 bases spanning the gap. CDR3: CASSQVQGYEQYF. The CDR3, as DNA: TGCGCCAGCAGCCAAGTACAGGGCTACGAGCAGTACTTC.

The table lists this clone with a few counts. The CDR3 nucleotides are TGCGCCAGCAGCCAGTATAACGGGGGGAGGGACGAGCAGTACTTC. Translation: CASSQYNGGRDEQYF. This chain uses TRBV4-3 with TRBJ2-7; TRBD2 agrees at 7 bases. Germline trimming cut 3 bases from V and 5 bases from J; bases unmatched to any gene: 10. CDR1 and CDR2 (germline): LGHNA, YSLEER. The CDR3 has 15 residues.

This rearrangement joins TRBV7-3 to TRBJ2-3, with 15 bases lining up with TRBD2. Looked up from germline, CDR1 is SGHTA and CDR2 is FQGTGA. V gave up 4 bases and J gave up 2 bases; unmatched junction bases: 7. The CDR3 extends over 18 amino acids. CDR3 protein: CASSSLGLAGGYTDTQYF. CDR3 sequence (DNA): TGTGCCAGCAGCTCCTTGGGACTAGCGGGGGGTTACACAGATACGCAGTATTTT. Full variable domain (outside the CDR3, taken from reference TRBV7-3 and TRBJ2-3): GAGVSQTPSNKVTEKGKYVELRCDPISGHTALYWYRQSLGQGPEFLIYFQGTGAADDSGLPNDRFFAVRPEGSVSTLKIQRTERGDSAVYLCASSSLGLAGGYTDTQYFGPGTRLTVL.

The V gene is TRBV7-2, the J gene TRBJ1-5; D unclear. Germline V gene data show CDR1 as SGHTA and CDR2 as FQGNSA. This CDR3 spans 13 amino acids. V was shortened by 6 bases and J by 3 bases, with 9 bases between the two germline ends. The CDR3 nucleotides read TGTGCCAGCAGTCGGGTCAACAATCAGCCCCAGCATTTT. This gives the protein CASSRVNNQPQHF.

The chain carries TRBV4-3 and TRBJ2-2; possible D gene TRBD2, 6 bases. The CDR3 runs to 15 residues. V was shortened by 3 bases and J by 7 bases, with 15 bases between the two germline ends. The germline gives CDR1 LGHNA, CDR2 YSLEER. The CDR3 sequence: CASSQGGRAGGELFF. CDR3 nucleotides: TGCGCCAGCAGCCAGGGAGGCCGGGCCGGCGGGGAGCTGTTTTTT.

This clone was picked up one time. CDR3 sequence reads: CASSLRGGGDQRDEQFF. The CDR3 DNA reads as TGTGCCAGCAGCTTACGTGGAGGGGGGGACCAGCGCGATGAGCAGTTCTTC. V is TRBV7-9 and J is TRBJ2-1; perhaps TRBD2 as D (7 bases). This CDR3 is built from 17 residues. V shed 2 bases and J shed 8 bases, with 22 bases lying between them. CDR1 is SEHNR and CDR2 is FQNEAQ in the germline V gene (reference sequence).

The chain links TRBV7-2 to TRBJ2-3; 11 positions agree with TRBD2. After removal of 2 bases from V and 1 base from J, the junction contained 11 bases not matched to a gene. CDR1 and CDR2 (germline): SGHTA, FQGNSA. CDR3 length: 19 residues. Here the CDR3 reads CASSLSRFPTSGGTDTQYF. CDR3 DNA: TGTGCCAGCAGCTTATCCAGATTCCCGACTAGCGGGGGCACAGATACGCAGTATTTT. Looking up the rest from reference TRBV7-2 and TRBJ2-3 gives the full variable domain: GAGVSQSPSNKVTEKGKDVELRCDPISGHTALYWYRQSLGQGLEFLIYFQGNSAPDKSGLPSDRFSAERTGGSVSTLTIQRTQQEDSAVYLCASSLSRFPTSGGTDTQYFGPGTRLTVL.

The chain combines TRBV2 with TRBJ1-5; D is unresolved. Deletions cut 6 bases from V and 5 bases from J, with 17 bases between. CDR1 and CDR2 from the germline V gene are SNHLY and FYNNEI. This CDR3 spans 15 amino acids. The DNA of the CDR3 is TGTGCCAGCAGGGGTGTGAGGAAGGAGCATCAGCCCCAGCATTTT. Protein product: CASRGVRKEHQPQHF.